This is a list of T cell receptor beta chains from one sample in a study of blood T cells in healthy people across ages. In TCRdb, the 5' RACE reads were re-called with MiXCR into one record per CDR3 protein. This sample has 1 million or so distinct CDR3 sequences; roughly 24% occur once, and the top ten carry around 0.7%. The same sample was also used in a study of T cells of mothers and their children.

Sequencing was done on a sample of blood. These receptors originate from a girl aged 2-10 years in good health. Each CDR3 is given with its conserved first and last residue. Each record gives: V gene, J gene, clone size, D gene, CDR3 protein, CDR3 DNA. D genes are given only for firm matches. Only some rows state a clone size, as once, few, many or a class for expanded clones.

V gene: TRBV5-5; J gene: TRBJ2-7; clone size: few; D gene: NA; CDR3 protein: CASSLAHEYEQYF; CDR3 DNA: TGTGCCAGCAGCTTGGCACACGAATACGAGCAGTACTTC
V gene: TRBV4-1; J gene: TRBJ2-5; clone size: NA; D gene: TRBD2; CDR3 protein: CASSQQAGSQETQYF; CDR3 DNA: TGCGCCAGCAGCCAACAAGCGGGATCCCAAGAGACCCAGTACTTC
V gene: TRBV9; J gene: TRBJ2-3; clone size: NA; D gene: TRBD2; CDR3 protein: CASGLAGVSSDTQYF; CDR3 DNA: TGTGCCAGCGGTTTAGCGGGAGTTAGTTCAGATACGCAGTATTTT
V gene: TRBV4-3; J gene: TRBJ2-7; clone size: few; D gene: NA; CDR3 protein: CASSQDRDFSYEQYF; CDR3 DNA: TGCGCCAGCAGCCAAGACCGGGACTTTTCCTACGAGCAGTACTTC
V gene: TRBV12-5; J gene: TRBJ2-2; clone size: many; D gene: NA; CDR3 protein: CASGQSTGELFF; CDR3 DNA: TGTGCTAGTGGTCAGAGCACCGGGGAGCTGTTTTTT
V gene: TRBV4-1; J gene: TRBJ2-7; clone size: NA; D gene: NA; CDR3 protein: CASSLREGTYEQYF; CDR3 DNA: TGCGCCAGCAGCCTCAGGGAAGGGACCTACGAGCAGTACTTC
V gene: TRBV5-1; J gene: TRBJ1-2; clone size: few; D gene: NA; CDR3 protein: CASSYDSSSGYTF; CDR3 DNA: TGCGCCAGCAGTTACGACAGCTCCAGCGGCTACACCTTC
V gene: TRBV7-6; J gene: TRBJ2-7; clone size: few; D gene: NA; CDR3 protein: CASSSGTRSHEQYF; CDR3 DNA: TGTGCCAGCAGCTCTGGTACCCGGTCTCACGAGCAGTACTTC
V gene: TRBV10-1; J gene: TRBJ2-5; clone size: many; D gene: NA; CDR3 protein: CASRGATGETQYF; CDR3 DNA: TGCGCCAGCAGAGGGGCGACTGGGGAGACCCAGTACTTC
V gene: TRBV12-3/TRBV12-4; J gene: TRBJ2-1; clone size: NA; D gene: NA; CDR3 protein: CASSLVGTYNEQFF; CDR3 DNA: TGTGCCAGCAGTTTAGTGGGGACGTACAATGAGCAGTTCTTC
V gene: TRBV4-2; J gene: TRBJ2-5; clone size: NA; D gene: NA; CDR3 protein: CASSPVVSREETQYF; CDR3 DNA: TGTGCCAGCAGCCCTGTAGTCTCCAGGGAAGAGACCCAGTACTTC
V gene: TRBV19; J gene: TRBJ2-3; clone size: few; D gene: NA; CDR3 protein: CASSYLTGAHTDTQYF; CDR3 DNA: TGTGCCAGTAGTTACCTTACGGGGGCCCACACAGATACGCAGTATTTT
V gene: TRBV27; J gene: TRBJ1-1; clone size: few; D gene: TRBD1; CDR3 protein: CASRTGPGTEAFF; CDR3 DNA: TGTGCCAGCAGGACAGGGCCGGGCACTGAAGCTTTCTTT
V gene: TRBV3-1; J gene: TRBJ2-5; clone size: NA; D gene: NA; CDR3 protein: CVSSQDWVQETQYF; CDR3 DNA: TGTGTCAGCAGCCAGGACTGGGTTCAAGAGACCCAGTACTTC
V gene: TRBV19; J gene: TRBJ2-1; clone size: NA; D gene: TRBD2; CDR3 protein: CASRPSGGPHNEQFF; CDR3 DNA: TGTGCCAGTAGACCTAGCGGGGGGCCTCACAATGAGCAGTTCTTC
V gene: TRBV2; J gene: TRBJ2-1; clone size: NA; D gene: TRBD2; CDR3 protein: CASSGTSGLYNEQFF; CDR3 DNA: TGTGCCAGCAGTGGAACTAGCGGGTTATACAATGAGCAGTTCTTC
V gene: TRBV4-1; J gene: TRBJ1-1; clone size: NA; D gene: TRBD1; CDR3 protein: CASSQVSGGAVEAFF; CDR3 DNA: TGCGCCAGCAGCCAAGTATCAGGGGGCGCCGTTGAAGCTTTCTTT
V gene: TRBV21-1; J gene: TRBJ2-7; clone size: few; D gene: NA; CDR3 protein: CASSKGSYEQYF; CDR3 DNA: TGTGCCAGCAGCAAAGGTTCATACGAGCAGTACTTC
V gene: TRBV27; J gene: TRBJ2-2; clone size: few; D gene: NA; CDR3 protein: CVGSFATGELFF; CDR3 DNA: TGTGTCGGCAGTTTCGCCACCGGGGAGCTGTTTTTT
V gene: TRBV25-1; J gene: TRBJ2-1; clone size: few; D gene: NA; CDR3 protein: CASSEYYNEQFF; CDR3 DNA: TGTGCCAGCAGTGAGTACTACAATGAGCAGTTCTTC
V gene: TRBV10-2; J gene: TRBJ1-2; clone size: NA; D gene: TRBD1; CDR3 protein: CASSATQGGGYTF; CDR3 DNA: TGCGCCAGCAGTGCCACACAGGGGGGAGGCTACACCTTC
V gene: TRBV12-3/TRBV12-4; J gene: TRBJ2-1; clone size: many; D gene: NA; CDR3 protein: CASSPTYNEQFF; CDR3 DNA: TGTGCCAGCAGTCCTACCTACAATGAGCAGTTCTTC
V gene: TRBV12-3/TRBV12-4; J gene: TRBJ2-7; clone size: few; D gene: TRBD2; CDR3 protein: CASTWTSGLYEQYF; CDR3 DNA: TGTGCCAGCACCTGGACTAGCGGGCTCTACGAGCAGTACTTC
V gene: TRBV20-1; J gene: TRBJ2-5; clone size: few; D gene: TRBD1; CDR3 protein: CSVDSGTEETQYF; CDR3 DNA: TGCAGTGTCGATTCCGGGACAGAAGAGACCCAGTACTTC
V gene: TRBV12-3/TRBV12-4; J gene: TRBJ2-1; clone size: few; D gene: TRBD1; CDR3 protein: CASTSGTGPYNEQFF; CDR3 DNA: TGTGCCAGCACCTCCGGGACAGGCCCCTACAATGAGCAGTTCTTC
V gene: TRBV29-1; J gene: TRBJ2-1; clone size: few; D gene: NA; CDR3 protein: CSVRYRDLFYNEQFF; CDR3 DNA: TGCAGCGTTCGATACAGGGATTTGTTCTACAATGAGCAGTTCTTC
V gene: TRBV9; J gene: TRBJ2-1; clone size: NA; D gene: TRBD2; CDR3 protein: CASSVRGDEQFF; CDR3 DNA: TGTGCCAGCAGCGTCCGGGGGGATGAGCAGTTCTTC
V gene: TRBV6-6; J gene: TRBJ1-2; clone size: NA; D gene: NA; CDR3 protein: CASSPRLSLNYGYTF; CDR3 DNA: TGTGCCAGCAGCCCACGCCTTTCACTTAACTATGGCTACACCTTC
V gene: TRBV29-1; J gene: TRBJ1-5; clone size: NA; D gene: NA; CDR3 protein: CSVAADSNQPQHF; CDR3 DNA: TGCAGCGTCGCAGCAGATAGCAATCAGCCCCAGCATTTT
V gene: TRBV15; J gene: TRBJ2-7; clone size: few; D gene: TRBD2; CDR3 protein: CATSEGLAGYEQYF; CDR3 DNA: TGTGCCACCAGCGAGGGACTAGCGGGGTACGAGCAGTACTTC
V gene: TRBV5-6; J gene: TRBJ2-6; clone size: NA; D gene: NA; CDR3 protein: CASRMTARSGANVLTF; CDR3 DNA: TGTGCCAGCAGGATGACAGCCCGCTCTGGGGCCAACGTCCTGACTTTC
V gene: TRBV6-5; J gene: TRBJ2-1; clone size: NA; D gene: TRBD2; CDR3 protein: CASSLGGDKNEQFF; CDR3 DNA: TGTGCCAGCAGTCTGGGGGGGGATAAGAATGAGCAGTTCTTC
V gene: TRBV13; J gene: TRBJ2-4; clone size: many; D gene: NA; CDR3 protein: CASSWGAVKNIQYF; CDR3 DNA: TGTGCCAGCAGCTGGGGCGCAGTCAAAAACATTCAGTACTTC
V gene: TRBV6-5; J gene: TRBJ2-4; clone size: NA; D gene: TRBD1; CDR3 protein: CASSPDRVRAKNIQYF; CDR3 DNA: TGTGCCAGCAGTCCCGACAGGGTTCGGGCCAAAAACATTCAGTACTTC
V gene: TRBV3-1; J gene: TRBJ1-3; clone size: NA; D gene: NA; CDR3 protein: CASSQTLGNTIYF; CDR3 DNA: TGTGCCAGCAGCCAGACACTCGGAAACACCATATATTTT
V gene: TRBV29-1; J gene: TRBJ2-5; clone size: few; D gene: NA; CDR3 protein: CSVVAPPRGQETQYF; CDR3 DNA: TGCAGCGTTGTTGCACCACCCAGGGGCCAAGAGACCCAGTACTTC
V gene: TRBV11-2; J gene: TRBJ1-6; clone size: few; D gene: TRBD1; CDR3 protein: CASAWTGGNSPLHF; CDR3 DNA: TGTGCCAGCGCCTGGACAGGGGGGAATTCACCCCTCCACTTT
V gene: TRBV5-5; J gene: TRBJ1-2; clone size: few; D gene: NA; CDR3 protein: CASSLFSGSGAWGYTF; CDR3 DNA: TGTGCCAGCAGCTTATTCTCAGGGTCGGGCGCTTGGGGCTACACCTTC
V gene: TRBV6-2/TRBV6-3; J gene: TRBJ2-1; clone size: NA; D gene: TRBD2; CDR3 protein: CASSYIGRGGNEQFF; CDR3 DNA: TGTGCCAGCAGTTATATCGGGAGGGGTGGGAATGAGCAGTTCTTC
V gene: TRBV28; J gene: TRBJ2-1; clone size: few; D gene: TRBD2; CDR3 protein: CASSPVLAGKSSYNEQFF; CDR3 DNA: TGTGCCAGCAGTCCCGTACTAGCGGGGAAAAGCTCCTACAATGAGCAGTTCTTC
V gene: TRBV20-1; J gene: TRBJ1-1; clone size: NA; D gene: NA; CDR3 protein: CSARDLKGPNTEAFF; CDR3 DNA: TGCAGTGCTAGAGATCTCAAGGGGCCAAACACTGAAGCTTTCTTT
V gene: TRBV12-3/TRBV12-4; J gene: TRBJ1-4; clone size: few; D gene: NA; CDR3 protein: CASSPQEGFNEKLFF; CDR3 DNA: TGTGCCAGCAGTCCTCAGGAGGGATTTAATGAAAAACTGTTTTTT